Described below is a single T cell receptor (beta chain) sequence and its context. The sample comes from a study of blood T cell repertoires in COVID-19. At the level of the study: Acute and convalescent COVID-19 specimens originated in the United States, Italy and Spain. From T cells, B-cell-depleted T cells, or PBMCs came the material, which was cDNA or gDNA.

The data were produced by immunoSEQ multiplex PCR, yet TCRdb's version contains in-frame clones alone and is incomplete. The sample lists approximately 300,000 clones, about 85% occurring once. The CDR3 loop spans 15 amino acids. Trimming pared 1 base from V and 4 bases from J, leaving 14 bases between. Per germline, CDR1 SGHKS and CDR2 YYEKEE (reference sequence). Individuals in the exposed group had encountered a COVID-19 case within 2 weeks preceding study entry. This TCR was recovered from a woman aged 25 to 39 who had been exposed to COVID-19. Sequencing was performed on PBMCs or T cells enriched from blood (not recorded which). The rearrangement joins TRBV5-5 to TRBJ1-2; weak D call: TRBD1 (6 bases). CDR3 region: CASSLSVGQSYGYTF. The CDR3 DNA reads TGTGCCAGCAGCTTGTCGGTCGGACAGAGCTATGGCTACACCTTC.